The present TCR beta chain was sequenced within a study of T cells in Graves' hyperthyroidism and ophthalmopathy. What was amplified from RNA transcripts were TCR beta CDR3 regions. A first-round RT-PCR of the TCR CDR3 used the HTBI primer set. TCRdb redid the calling of the multiplex PCR reads with MiXCR, one entry per CDR3 protein. The repertoire consists of roughly 300,000 distinct CDR3 sequences, with roughly 13% occurring once and the leading ten covering under 30%. The CDR3 loop spans 13 amino acids. CDR1 and CDR2 from the germline V gene are SQVTM and ANQGSEA. Trimming cost V 2 bases and J 4 bases, with 11 bases left between them. This clonotype has only a few counts.

The TCR was taken from a woman younger than 45 with Graves' hyperthyroidism. V usage is TRBV29-1 and J usage is TRBJ1-2, with D unclear. Specimen: blood. CDR3 amino acids: CSVERRTLYGYTF. The CDR3 coding sequence is TGCAGCGTTGAACGTAGGACCCTCTATGGCTACACCTTC.